Listed here is a single TCR beta chain. No antigen is known for it. The sequenced template was RNA, covering the TCR beta CDR3 region. First-round RT-PCR employed HTBI primers, with a second-round multiplex PCR after it. A single record per CDR3 protein comes from TCRdb applying MiXCR to the multiplex PCR reads. The table shows over a million distinct CDR3 sequences, with about two fifths occurring only once. This record belongs to a study of Graves' ophthalmopathy and Graves' hyperthyroidism. General study findings and limits: Separation of ophthalmopathy from stable hyperthyroidism was achieved by a 13-signature model, at 85% to 90% sensitivity and just over 80% specificity.

Between the trimmed V and J ends, which lost 5 bases and 5 bases, there was a span of 12 bases. The CDR3 is made up of 13 amino acids. V gene TRBV12-3 or TRBV12-4 combines with J gene TRBJ2-5; D is unclear. Sequences were obtained from peripheral blood or thyroid tissue (not recorded which). The receptor comes from an adult man with Graves' hyperthyroidism. The CDR3, as DNA: TGTGCCAGCAGTCAGCACTTTGGGGAGACCCAGTACTTC. This codes for CASSQHFGETQYF.